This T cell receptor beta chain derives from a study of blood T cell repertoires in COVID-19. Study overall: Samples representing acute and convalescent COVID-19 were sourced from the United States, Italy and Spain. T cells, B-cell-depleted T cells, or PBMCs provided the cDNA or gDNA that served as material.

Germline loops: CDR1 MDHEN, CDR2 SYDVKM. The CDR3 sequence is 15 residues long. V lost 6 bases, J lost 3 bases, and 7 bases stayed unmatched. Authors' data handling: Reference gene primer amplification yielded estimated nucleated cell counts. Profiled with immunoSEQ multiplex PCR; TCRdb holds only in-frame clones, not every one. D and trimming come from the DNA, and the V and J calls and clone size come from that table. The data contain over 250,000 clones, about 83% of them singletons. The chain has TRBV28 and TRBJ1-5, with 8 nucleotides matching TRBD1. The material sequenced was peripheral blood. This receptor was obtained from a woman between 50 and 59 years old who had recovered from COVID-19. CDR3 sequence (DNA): TGTGCCAGCAGCTCACAGGGGGAAGTCAATCAGCCCCAGCATTTT. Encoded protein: CASSSQGEVNQPQHF.